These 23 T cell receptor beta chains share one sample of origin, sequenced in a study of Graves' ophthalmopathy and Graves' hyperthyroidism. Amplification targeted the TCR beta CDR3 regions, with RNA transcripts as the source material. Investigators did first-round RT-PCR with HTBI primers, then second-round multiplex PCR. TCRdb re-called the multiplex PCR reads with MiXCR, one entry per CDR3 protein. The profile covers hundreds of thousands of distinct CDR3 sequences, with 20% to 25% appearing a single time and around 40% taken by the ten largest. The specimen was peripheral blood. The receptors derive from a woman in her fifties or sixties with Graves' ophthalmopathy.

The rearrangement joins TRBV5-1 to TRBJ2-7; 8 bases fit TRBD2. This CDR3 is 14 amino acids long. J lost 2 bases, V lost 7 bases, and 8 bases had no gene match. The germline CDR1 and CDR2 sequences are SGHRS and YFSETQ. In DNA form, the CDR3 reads TGCGCCAGCGGGACCGGGGGGGGGACCTACGAGCAGTACTTC. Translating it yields CASGTGGGTYEQYF.

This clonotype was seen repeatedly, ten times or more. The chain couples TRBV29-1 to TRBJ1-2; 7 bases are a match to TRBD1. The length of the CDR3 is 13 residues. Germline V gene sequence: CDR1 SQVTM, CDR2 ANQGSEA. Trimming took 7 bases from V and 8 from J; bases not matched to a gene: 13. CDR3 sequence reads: CSGRDSVGGGYTF. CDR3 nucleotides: TGCAGCGGTAGGGACAGCGTCGGAGGAGGCTACACCTTC. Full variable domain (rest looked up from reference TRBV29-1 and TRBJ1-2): SAVISQKPSRDICQRGTSLTIQCQVDSQVTMMFWYRQQPGQSLTLIATANQGSEATYESGFVIDKFPISRPNLTFSTLTVSNMSPEDSSIYLCSGRDSVGGGYTFGSGTRLTVV.

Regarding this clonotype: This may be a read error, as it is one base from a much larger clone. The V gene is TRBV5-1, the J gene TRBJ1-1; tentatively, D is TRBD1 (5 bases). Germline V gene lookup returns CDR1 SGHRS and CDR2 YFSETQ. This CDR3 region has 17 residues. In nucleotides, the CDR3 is TGCTCCAGCAGCTTGGGAGGGGCCGGTTACATGAACACTGAAGCTTTCTTT. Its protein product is CSSSLGGAGYMNTEAFF. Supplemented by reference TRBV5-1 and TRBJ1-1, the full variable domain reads KAGVTQTPRYLIKTRGQQVTLSCSPISGHRSVSWYQQTPGQGLQFLFEYFSETQRNKGNFPGRFSGRQFSNSRSEMNVSTLELGDSALYLCSSSLGGAGYMNTEAFFGQGTRLTVV.

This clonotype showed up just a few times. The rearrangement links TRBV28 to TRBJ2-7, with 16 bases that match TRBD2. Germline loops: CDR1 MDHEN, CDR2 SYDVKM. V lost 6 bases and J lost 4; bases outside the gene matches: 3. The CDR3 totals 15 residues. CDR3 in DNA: TGTGCCAGCAGGGGACTAGCGGGAGGGTGGTACGAGCAGTACTTC. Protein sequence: CASRGLAGGWYEQYF.

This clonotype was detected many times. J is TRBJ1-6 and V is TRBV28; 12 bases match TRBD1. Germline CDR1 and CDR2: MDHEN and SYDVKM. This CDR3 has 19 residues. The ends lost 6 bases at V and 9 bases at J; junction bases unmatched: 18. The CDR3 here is CASRQTGTGGNSAGSPLHF. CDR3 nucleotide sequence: TGTGCCAGCAGACAGACAGGGACAGGGGGCAATTCTGCCGGTTCACCCCTCCACTTT.

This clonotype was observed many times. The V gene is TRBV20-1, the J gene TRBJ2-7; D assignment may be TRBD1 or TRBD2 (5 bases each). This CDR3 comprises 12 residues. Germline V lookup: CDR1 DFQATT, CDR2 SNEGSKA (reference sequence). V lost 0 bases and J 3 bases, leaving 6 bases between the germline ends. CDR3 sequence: CSARDGGYEQYF. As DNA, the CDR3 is TGCAGTGCTAGAGATGGGGGCTACGAGCAGTACTTC.

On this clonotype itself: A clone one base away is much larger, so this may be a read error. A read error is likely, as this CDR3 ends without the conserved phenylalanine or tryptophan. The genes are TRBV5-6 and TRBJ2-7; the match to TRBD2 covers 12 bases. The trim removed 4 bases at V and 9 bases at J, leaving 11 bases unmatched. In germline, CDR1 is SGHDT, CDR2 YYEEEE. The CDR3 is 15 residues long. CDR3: CASSARLAGASRQYL. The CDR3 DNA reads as TGTGCCAGCAGCGCAAGACTAGCGGGAGCCTCCCGGCAGTACCTC.

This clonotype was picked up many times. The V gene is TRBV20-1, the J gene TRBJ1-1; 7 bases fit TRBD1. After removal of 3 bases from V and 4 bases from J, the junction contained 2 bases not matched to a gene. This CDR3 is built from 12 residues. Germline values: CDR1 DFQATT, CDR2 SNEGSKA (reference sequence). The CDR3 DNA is TGCAGTGCTAGTAACAGGGGCACTGAAGCTTTCTTT. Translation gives CSASNRGTEAFF.

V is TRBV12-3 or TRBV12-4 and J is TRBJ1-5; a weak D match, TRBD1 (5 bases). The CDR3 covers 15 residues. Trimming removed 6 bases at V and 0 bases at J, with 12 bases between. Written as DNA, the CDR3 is TGTGCCAGCAGCCGGGGCCCGTATAGCAATCAGCCCCAGCATTTT. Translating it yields CASSRGPYSNQPQHF.

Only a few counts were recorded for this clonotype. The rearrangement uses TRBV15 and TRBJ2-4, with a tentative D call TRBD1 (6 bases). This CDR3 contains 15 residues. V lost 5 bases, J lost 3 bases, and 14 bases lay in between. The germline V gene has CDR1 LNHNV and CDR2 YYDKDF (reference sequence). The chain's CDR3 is CATSGLQGVKNIQYF. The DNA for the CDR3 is TGTGCCACCAGCGGTCTACAGGGAGTCAAAAACATTCAGTACTTC.

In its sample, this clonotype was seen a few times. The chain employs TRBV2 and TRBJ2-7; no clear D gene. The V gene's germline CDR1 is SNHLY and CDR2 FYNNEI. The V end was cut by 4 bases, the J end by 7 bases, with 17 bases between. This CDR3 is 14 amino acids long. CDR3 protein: CASSGKRTLHEQYF. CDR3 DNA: TGTGCCAGCAGTGGGAAGCGAACACTACATGAGCAGTACTTC.

CDR3 bases: TGTGCCAGCAGTTCCGTCACTAGCGGGGGTTCCTACGAGCAGTACTTC. Translation gives CASSSVTSGGSYEQYF. The V gene is TRBV6-2 or TRBV6-3, the J gene TRBJ2-7; 11 bases agree with TRBD2. CDR1 is MNHEY, CDR2 SVGEGT, per germline. V shed 4 bases, J shed 1 base, and the junction held 6 bases outside the gene matches. This CDR3 is 16 amino acids long.

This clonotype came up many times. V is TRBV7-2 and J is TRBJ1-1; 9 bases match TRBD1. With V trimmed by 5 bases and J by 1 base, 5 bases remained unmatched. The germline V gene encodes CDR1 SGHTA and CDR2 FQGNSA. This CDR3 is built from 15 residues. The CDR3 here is CASSRRQGENTEAFF. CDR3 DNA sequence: TGTGCCAGCAGCAGGCGACAGGGGGAGAACACTGAAGCTTTCTTT.

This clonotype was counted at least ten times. DNA of the CDR3: TGTGCCACCTCGGGAAATAGCAATCAGCCCCAGCATTTT. Amino acid sequence: CATSGNSNQPQHF. The chain joins TRBV15 to TRBJ1-5; D is undetermined. The CDR3 has 13 residues. Germline CDR1 and CDR2: LNHNV and YYDKDF (reference sequence). V was clipped by 8 bases and J by 0 bases, with 8 bases between them. Variable domain in full (rest from reference TRBV15 and TRBJ1-5): DAMVIQNPRYQVTQFGKPVTLSCSQTLNHNVMYWYQQKSSQAPKLLFHYYDKDFNNEADTPDNFQSRRPNTSFCFLDIRSPGLGDTAMYLCATSGNSNQPQHFGDGTRLSIL.

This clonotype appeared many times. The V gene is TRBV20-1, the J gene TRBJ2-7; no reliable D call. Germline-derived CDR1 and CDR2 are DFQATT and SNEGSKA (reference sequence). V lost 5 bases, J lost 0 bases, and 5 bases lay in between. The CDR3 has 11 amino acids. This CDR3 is CSAPVSYEQYF. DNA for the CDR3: TGCAGTGCTCCGGTCTCCTACGAGCAGTACTTC.

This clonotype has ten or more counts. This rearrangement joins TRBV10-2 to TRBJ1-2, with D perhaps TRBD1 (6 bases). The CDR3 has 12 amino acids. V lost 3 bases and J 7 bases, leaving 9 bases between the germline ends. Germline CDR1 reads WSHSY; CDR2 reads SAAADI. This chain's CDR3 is CASSEGGVGYTF. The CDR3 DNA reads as TGCGCCAGCAGTGAAGGGGGGGTTGGCTACACCTTC.

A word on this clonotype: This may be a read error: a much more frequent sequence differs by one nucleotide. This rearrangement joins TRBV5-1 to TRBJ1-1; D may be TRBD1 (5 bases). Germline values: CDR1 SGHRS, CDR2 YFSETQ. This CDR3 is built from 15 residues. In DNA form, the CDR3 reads TGCGCCAGCAGCAAAGTCGGGGGATTGAACACTGAAACTTTCTTT. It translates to CASSKVGGLNTETFF.

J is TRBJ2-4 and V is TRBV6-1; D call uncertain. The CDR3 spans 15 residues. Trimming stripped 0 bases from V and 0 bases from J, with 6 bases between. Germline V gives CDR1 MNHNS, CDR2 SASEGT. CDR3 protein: CASSEAGIAKNIQYF. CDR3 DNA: TGTGCCAGCAGTGAAGCGGGAATAGCCAAAAACATTCAGTACTTC.

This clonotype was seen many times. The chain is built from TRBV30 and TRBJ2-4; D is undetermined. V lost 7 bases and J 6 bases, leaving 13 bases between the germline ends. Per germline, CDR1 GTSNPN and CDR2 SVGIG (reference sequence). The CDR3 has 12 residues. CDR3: CAFGVSGNIQYF. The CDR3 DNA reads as TGTGCCTTTGGAGTGTCCGGAAACATTCAGTACTTC.

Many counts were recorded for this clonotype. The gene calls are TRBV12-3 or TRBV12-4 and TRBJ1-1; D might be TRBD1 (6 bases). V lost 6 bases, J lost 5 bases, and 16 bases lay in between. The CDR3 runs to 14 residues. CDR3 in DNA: TGTGCCAGCAGGGAAGGATTTAGGGGGACTGAAGCTTTCTTT. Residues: CASREGFRGTEAFF.

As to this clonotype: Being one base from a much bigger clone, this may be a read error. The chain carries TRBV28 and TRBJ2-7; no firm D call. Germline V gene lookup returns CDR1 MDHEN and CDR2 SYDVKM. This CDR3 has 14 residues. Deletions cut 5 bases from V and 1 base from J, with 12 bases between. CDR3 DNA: TGTGCCAGCAGTCCCCCCGTGGGTTCCTACGAGCAGTACTTC. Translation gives CASSPPVGSYEQYF.

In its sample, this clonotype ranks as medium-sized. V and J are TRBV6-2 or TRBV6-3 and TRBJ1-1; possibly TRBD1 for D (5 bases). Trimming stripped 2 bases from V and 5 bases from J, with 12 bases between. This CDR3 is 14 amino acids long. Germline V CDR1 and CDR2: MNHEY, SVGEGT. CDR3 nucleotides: TGTGCCAGCAGTTACGTTGGGGGGAGTACTGAAGCTTTCTTT. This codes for CASSYVGGSTEAFF.

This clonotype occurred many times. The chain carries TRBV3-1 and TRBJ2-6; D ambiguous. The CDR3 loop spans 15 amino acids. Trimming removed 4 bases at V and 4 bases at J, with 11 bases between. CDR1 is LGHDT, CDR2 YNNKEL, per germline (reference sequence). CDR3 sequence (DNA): TGTGCCAGCAGCCCCCCCGGAAGCGGGGCCAACGTCCTGACTTTC. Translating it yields CASSPPGSGANVLTF.